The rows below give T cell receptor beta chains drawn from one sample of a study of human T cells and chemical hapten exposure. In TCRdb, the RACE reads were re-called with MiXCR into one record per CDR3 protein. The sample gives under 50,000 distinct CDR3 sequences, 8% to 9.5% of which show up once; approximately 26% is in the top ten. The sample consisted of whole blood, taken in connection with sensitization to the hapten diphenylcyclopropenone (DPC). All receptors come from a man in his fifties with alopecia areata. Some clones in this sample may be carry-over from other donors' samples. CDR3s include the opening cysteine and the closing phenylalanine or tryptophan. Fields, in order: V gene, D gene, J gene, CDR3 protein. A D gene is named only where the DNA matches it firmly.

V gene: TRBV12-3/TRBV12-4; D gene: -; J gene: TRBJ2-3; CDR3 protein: CASSPLGSLADTQYF
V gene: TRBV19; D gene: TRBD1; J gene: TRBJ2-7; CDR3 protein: CASTLGQGASYEQYF
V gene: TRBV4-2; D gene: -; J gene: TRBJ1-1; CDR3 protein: CASSQDGMSNTEAFF
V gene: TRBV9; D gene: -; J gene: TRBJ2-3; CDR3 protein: CASSEDGNTDTQYF
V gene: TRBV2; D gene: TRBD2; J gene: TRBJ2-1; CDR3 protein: CASSERGGSFDEQFF
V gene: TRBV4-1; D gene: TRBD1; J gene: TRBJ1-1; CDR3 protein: CASSQADQGGIRNTEAFF
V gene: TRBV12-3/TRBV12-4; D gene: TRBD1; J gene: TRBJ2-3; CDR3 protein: CASSLLLTGSTDTQYF
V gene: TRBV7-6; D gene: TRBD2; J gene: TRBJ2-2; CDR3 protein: CASSLESSGRGTGELFF
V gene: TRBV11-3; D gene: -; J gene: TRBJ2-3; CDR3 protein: CASSFGTPTDTQYF
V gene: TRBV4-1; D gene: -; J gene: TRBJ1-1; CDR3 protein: CASSQEWHTEAFF
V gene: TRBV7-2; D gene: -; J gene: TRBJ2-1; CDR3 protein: CASGARRVNEQFF
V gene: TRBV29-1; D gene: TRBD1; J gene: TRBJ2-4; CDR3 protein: CSVGTGKNIQYF
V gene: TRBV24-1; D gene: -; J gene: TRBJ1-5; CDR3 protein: CATSDLQIGAQPQHF
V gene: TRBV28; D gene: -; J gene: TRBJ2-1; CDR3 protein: CASSYSLSYNEQFF
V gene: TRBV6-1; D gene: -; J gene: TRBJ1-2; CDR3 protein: CASSVADNYGYTF
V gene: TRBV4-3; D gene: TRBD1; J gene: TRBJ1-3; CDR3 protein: CASSQAGQGASENTIYF
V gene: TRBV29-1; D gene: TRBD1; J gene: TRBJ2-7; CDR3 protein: CSVVPLGQGYEQYF
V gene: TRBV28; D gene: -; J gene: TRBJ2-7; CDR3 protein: CASSFMVVAVSYEQYF
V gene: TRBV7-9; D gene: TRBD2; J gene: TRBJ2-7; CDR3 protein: CASSLSSGAYEQYF
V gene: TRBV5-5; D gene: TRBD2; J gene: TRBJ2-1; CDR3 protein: CASSLRTSGAGEQFF
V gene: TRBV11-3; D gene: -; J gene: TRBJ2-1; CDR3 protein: CASSAADLEQFF
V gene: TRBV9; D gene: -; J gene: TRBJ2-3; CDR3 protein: CASSGSLDTQYF
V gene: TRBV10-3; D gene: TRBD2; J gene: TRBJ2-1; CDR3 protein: CAISQLAGGQFF